The sequence of this TCR beta chain was determined in a study of CD8+CD57+ T cells in acquired aplastic anemia. Findings of the study overall: Any difference that existed in CD8+ Simpson's diversity between patients and controls was not significant.

Whoever was chosen for sequencing had shown CD8+CD57+ cell expansion by flow cytometry. The CDR3 has 15 amino acids. Per germline, CDR1 SGHTA and CDR2 FQGTGA. The V segment lost 5 bases and the J segment 8 bases; nucleotides outside the gene matches: 5. This clonotype was seen many times. No antigen is known for it. Investigators profiled TCR beta VDJ and CDR3 from genomic DNA template. TCRdb used MiXCR to reprocess the reads, holding one entry per CDR3 protein. In the table there are 160,000 or so distinct CDR3 sequences, 40% to 60% of which are singletons. The chain recombines TRBV7-3 with TRBJ2-1, with TRBD2 matching 14 bases. Specimen: sorted CD4+, CD8+, or CD8+CD57+ T cells (not recorded which) from PBMCs. This clonotype was sampled from a human donor with aplastic anemia. The CDR3 DNA reads as TGTGCCAGCAGCCAGACTAGCGGGAGGGCCTATGAGCAGTTCTTC. It is translated as CASSQTSGRAYEQFF.